A selection of T cell receptor beta chains follows, all from one sample in a study of PD-L1 blockade in urothelial cancer. Assay used: immunoSEQ multiplex PCR; TCRdb lists only in-frame clones, some missing. The repertoire holds around 45,000 clones, around 80% seen once, with around 15% in the top ten. The source was PBMCs, collected around atezolizumab (anti-PD-L1) treatment. These receptors all come from a man in his sixties with urothelial cancer. Each CDR3 is given with its conserved first and last residue. A D gene is named only where the DNA matches it firmly. Size is stated for part of the rows, as once, few or many counts, or as a class when the clone is expanded.

V gene	clone size	J gene	D gene	CDR3 protein	CDR3 DNA
TRBV15	.	TRBJ2-4	TRBD1	CATSRDAPGTGLAKNIQYF	TGTGCCACCAGCAGAGATGCCCCCGGGACAGGGCTAGCCAAAAACATTCAGTACTTC
TRBV15	.	TRBJ2-3	.	CATSIFSGDDTQYF	TGTGCCACCAGCATTTTTTCGGGAGACGATACGCAGTATTTT
TRBV4-2	.	TRBJ2-1	.	CASSLEGDYNEQFF	TGTGCCAGCAGCTTGGAAGGAGACTACAATGAGCAGTTCTTC
TRBV4-2	.	TRBJ2-1	TRBD2	CASSQELSGAYNEQFF	TGTGCCAGCAGCCAAGAACTTAGCGGGGCCTACAATGAGCAGTTCTTC
TRBV2	.	TRBJ2-1	TRBD2	CASAGLAVYNEQFF	TGTGCCAGCGCGGGACTAGCGGTCTACAATGAGCAGTTCTTC
TRBV9	.	TRBJ1-1	.	CASSVDQGLMNTEAFF	TGTGCCAGCAGCGTAGACCAGGGGCTGATGAACACTGAAGCTTTCTTT
TRBV12-5	.	TRBJ2-3	.	CASGLAVTDTQYF	TGTGCTAGTGGTTTGGCGGTCACAGATACGCAGTATTTT
TRBV30	.	TRBJ2-1	TRBD1	CAWTGQGYEQFF	TGTGCCTGGACGGGACAGGGTTATGAGCAGTTCTTC
TRBV5-1	.	TRBJ1-2	.	CASSSDDIYGYTF	TGCGCCAGCAGCTCGGATGACATCTATGGCTACACCTTC
TRBV5-1	.	TRBJ2-3	TRBD1	CASSLGTGKNTDTQYF	TGCGCCAGCAGCCTAGGGACAGGAAAAAACACAGATACGCAGTATTTT
TRBV19	.	TRBJ1-1	.	CASSMVRGTEAFF	TGTGCCAGTAGTATGGTCAGGGGTACTGAAGCTTTCTTT
TRBV5-1	.	TRBJ1-2	TRBD1	CASRKPGQTTYGYTF	TGCGCCAGCAGAAAACCGGGACAGACCACCTATGGCTACACCTTC
TRBV4-1	many	TRBJ2-1	.	CASSQPDYYSYNEQFF	TGCGCCAGCAGCCAACCCGACTACTACTCCTACAATGAGCAGTTCTTC
TRBV6-5	.	TRBJ2-7	TRBD1	CATVPGQRSEQYF	TGTGCCACCGTACCGGGACAGCGGAGCGAGCAGTACTTC
TRBV13	.	TRBJ1-1	.	CASSSLTDHTEAFF	TGTGCCAGCAGCTCCTTGACAGACCACACTGAAGCTTTCTTT
TRBV5-1	.	TRBJ1-1	.	CASSLGQSNSPNTEAFF	TGCGCCAGCAGCCTGGGACAATCGAACTCCCCGAACACTGAAGCTTTCTTT
TRBV25-1	.	TRBJ2-7	TRBD1	CASSLTGYEQYF	TGTGCCAGCAGCTTGACAGGGTACGAGCAGTACTTC
TRBV7-2	.	TRBJ1-2	TRBD1	CASSTQVTGVGYTF	TGTGCCAGCAGCACTCAAGTGACAGGGGTTGGCTACACCTTC
TRBV5-1	.	TRBJ2-7	TRBD1	CASSPAGWTGGSEQYF	TGCGCCAGCAGCCCCGCAGGCTGGACAGGGGGTTCCGAGCAGTACTTC
TRBV19	.	TRBJ1-2	.	CASSTTGMGYGYTF	TGTGCCAGTAGTACTACAGGGATGGGCTATGGCTACACCTTC
TRBV4-2	.	TRBJ2-3	TRBD2	CASSPRRGGGIDTQYF	TGTGCCAGCAGCCCAAGACGCGGGGGGGGAATAGATACGCAGTATTTT
TRBV28	.	TRBJ2-2	TRBD1	CASTTGAGELFF	TGTGCCAGCACCACAGGGGCCGGGGAGCTGTTTTTT
TRBV29-1	.	TRBJ2-4	TRBD2	CSVGRVGKNIQYF	TGCAGCGTAGGGAGGGTGGGGAAAAACATTCAGTACTTC
TRBV11-3	.	TRBJ2-7	TRBD1	CASSQSGTGVTEQYF	TGTGCCAGCAGCCAATCCGGGACAGGGGTTACCGAGCAGTACTTC
TRBV5-1	once	TRBJ1-4	.	CASSQQGSFGEKLFF	TGCGCCAGCAGCCAACAGGGTAGCTTTGGTGAAAAACTGTTTTTT
TRBV5-8	.	TRBJ2-5	.	CASSPGDRETQYF	TGTGCCAGCAGCCCCGGAGACCGAGAGACCCAGTACTTC
TRBV6-5	.	TRBJ1-1	TRBD1	CASSNAGTGRTEAFF	TGTGCCAGCAGCAACGCCGGGACAGGGCGGACTGAAGCTTTCTTT
TRBV19	.	TRBJ2-3	TRBD2	CASSIEAGGPADTQYF	TGTGCCAGTAGTATAGAGGCGGGAGGGCCGGCAGATACGCAGTATTTT
TRBV5-1	few	TRBJ2-5	TRBD2	CASSLAGALQETQYF	TGCGCCAGCAGTTTAGCGGGGGCCCTCCAAGAGACCCAGTACTTC
TRBV28	few	TRBJ1-5	.	CASSPGTGNQPQHF	TGTGCCAGCAGTCCGGGAACAGGGAATCAGCCCCAGCATTTT
TRBV27	.	TRBJ2-3	TRBD2	CASSFLAGETDTQYF	TGTGCCAGCAGTTTCCTAGCGGGGGAAACAGATACGCAGTATTTT
TRBV7-9	.	TRBJ1-2	.	CASSLGAGTRNYGYTF	TGTGCCAGCAGCTTAGGTGCGGGGACCCGAAACTATGGCTACACCTTC
TRBV10-2	.	TRBJ1-1	.	CASSPGNTEAFF	TGCGCCAGCAGTCCAGGGAACACTGAAGCTTTCTTT
TRBV11-2	.	TRBJ2-1	.	CASSRNLRTSSDNEQFF	TGTGCCAGCAGCCGCAATCTAAGGACTTCAAGCGACAATGAGCAGTTCTTC
TRBV7-8	.	TRBJ2-1	.	CASSPRSGSYNEQFF	TGTGCCAGCAGCCCCCGGAGCGGCTCCTACAATGAGCAGTTCTTC
TRBV5-1	.	TRBJ2-3	TRBD2	CASSLGRTSGLAADTQYF	TGCGCCAGCAGCTTGGGCCGGACTAGCGGACTCGCAGCAGATACGCAGTATTTT
TRBV6-6	.	TRBJ1-1	.	CASSVSRGTEAFF	TGTGCCAGCAGTGTGTCACGGGGGACTGAAGCTTTCTTT